This TCR beta chain was identified during a study of CD8+CD57+ T cells in acquired aplastic anemia. In patients chosen for sequencing, flow cytometry had shown CD8+CD57+ cell expansion. This CDR3 comprises 14 residues. Germline V lookup: CDR1 SGHAT, CDR2 FQDESV (reference sequence). V was clipped by 5 bases and J by 5 bases, with 13 bases between them. On this clonotype: Its antigen is not known.

Study conclusions and caveats: Simpson's diversity of CD8+ cells was not significantly different in patients compared with controls.

Profiles of TCR beta VDJ and CDR3 were generated from a genomic DNA template. TCRdb processed the reads anew with MiXCR; each CDR3 protein has one entry. The table lists roughly 120,000 distinct CDR3 sequences, 50% to 70% of them singletons. The chain employs TRBV11-1 and TRBJ2-1; D might be TRBD1 (6 bases). The receptor was derived from a human donor with aplastic anemia. The source material was sorted CD4+, CD8+, or CD8+CD57+ T cells (not recorded which) from PBMCs. As DNA, the CDR3 is TGTGCCAGCAGCACCGAGTGGACAGACAATGAGCAGTTCTTC. It specifies CASSTEWTDNEQFF.